This T cell receptor (beta chain) came from a study of blood T cell repertoires in COVID-19. For the study at large: Some COVID-19 samples were acute and others convalescent; all came from the United States, Italy and Spain. From T cells, B-cell-depleted T cells, or PBMCs came the material, which was cDNA or gDNA.

Original handling: By means of reference gene primer amplification, nucleated cell counts were estimated. Profiled with immunoSEQ multiplex PCR; TCRdb holds only in-frame clones, not every one. For V, J and clone size, that table is used; D and trimming come from the DNA. Among roughly 250,000 clones listed, around 86% were seen once. Sequenced material: peripheral blood. This clonotype originated in a woman aged 55-69 years with active or convalescent COVID-19.

The CDR3: CATSRDRGLVNEKLFF. CDR3 nucleotide sequence: TGTGCCACCTCCCGAGACAGGGGGCTAGTTAATGAAAAACTGTTTTTT. The chain has TRBV28 and TRBJ1-4; 10 bases are a match to TRBD1. This CDR3 is 16 amino acids long. CDR1 and CDR2 from the germline V gene are MDHEN and SYDVKM. V was clipped by 10 bases and J by 4 bases; unmatched bases: 12. Using reference TRBV28 and TRBJ1-4 for the parts outside the CDR3, the full variable domain is DVKVTQSSRYLVKRTGEKVFLECVQDMDHENMFWYRQDPGLGLRLIYFSYDVKMKEKGDIPEGYSVSREKKERFSLILESASTNQTSMYLCATSRDRGLVNEKLFFGSGTQLSVL.